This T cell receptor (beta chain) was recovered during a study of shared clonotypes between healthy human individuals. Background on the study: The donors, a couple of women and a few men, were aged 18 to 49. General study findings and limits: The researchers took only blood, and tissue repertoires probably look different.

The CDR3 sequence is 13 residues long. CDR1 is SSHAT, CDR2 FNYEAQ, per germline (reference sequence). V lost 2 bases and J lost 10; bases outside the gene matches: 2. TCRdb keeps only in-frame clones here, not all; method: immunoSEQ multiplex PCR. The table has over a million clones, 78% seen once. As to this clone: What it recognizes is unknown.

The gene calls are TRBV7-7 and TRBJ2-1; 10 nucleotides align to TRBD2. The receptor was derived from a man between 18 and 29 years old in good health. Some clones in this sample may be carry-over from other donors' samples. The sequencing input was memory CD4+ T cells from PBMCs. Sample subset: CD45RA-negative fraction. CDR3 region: CASSLTSGAEQFF. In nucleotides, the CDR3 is TGTGCCAGCAGCTTAACTAGCGGGGCAGAGCAGTTCTTC. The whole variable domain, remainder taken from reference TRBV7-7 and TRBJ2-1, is GAGVSQSPRYKVTKRGQDVTLRCDPISSHATLYWYQQALGQGPEFLTYFNYEAQPDKSGLPSDRFSAERPEGSISTLTIQRTEQRDSAMYRCASSLTSGAEQFFGPGTRLTVL.